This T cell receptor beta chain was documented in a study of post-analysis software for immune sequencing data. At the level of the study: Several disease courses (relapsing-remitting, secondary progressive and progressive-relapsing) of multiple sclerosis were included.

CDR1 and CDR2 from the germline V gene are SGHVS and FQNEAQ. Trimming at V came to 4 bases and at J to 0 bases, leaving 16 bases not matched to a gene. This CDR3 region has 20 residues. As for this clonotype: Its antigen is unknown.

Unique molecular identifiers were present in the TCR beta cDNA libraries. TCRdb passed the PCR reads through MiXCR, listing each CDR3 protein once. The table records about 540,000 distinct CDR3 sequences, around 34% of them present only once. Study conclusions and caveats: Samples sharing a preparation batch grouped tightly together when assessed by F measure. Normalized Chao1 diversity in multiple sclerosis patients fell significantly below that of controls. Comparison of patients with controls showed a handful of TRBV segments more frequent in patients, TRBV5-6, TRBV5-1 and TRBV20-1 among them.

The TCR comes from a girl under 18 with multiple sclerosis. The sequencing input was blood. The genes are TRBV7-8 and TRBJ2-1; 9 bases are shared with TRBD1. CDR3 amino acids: CASSSGHGTGRRNSYNEQFF. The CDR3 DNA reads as TGTGCCAGCAGCTCCGGCCATGGGACAGGGCGACGAAACTCCTACAATGAGCAGTTCTTC.